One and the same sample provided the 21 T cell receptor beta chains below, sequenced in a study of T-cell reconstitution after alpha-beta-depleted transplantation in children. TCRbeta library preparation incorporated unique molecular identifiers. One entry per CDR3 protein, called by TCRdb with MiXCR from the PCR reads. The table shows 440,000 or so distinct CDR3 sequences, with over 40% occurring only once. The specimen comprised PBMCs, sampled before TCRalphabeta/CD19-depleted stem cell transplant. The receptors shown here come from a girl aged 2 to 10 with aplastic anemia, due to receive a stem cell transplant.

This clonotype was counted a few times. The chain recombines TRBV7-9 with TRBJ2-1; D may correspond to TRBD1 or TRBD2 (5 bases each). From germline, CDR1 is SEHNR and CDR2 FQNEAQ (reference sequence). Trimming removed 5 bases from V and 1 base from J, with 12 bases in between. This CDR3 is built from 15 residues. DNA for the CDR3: TGTGCCAGCAGCCCGGGACGGCCTTCCTACAATGAGCAGTTCTTC. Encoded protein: CASSPGRPSYNEQFF.

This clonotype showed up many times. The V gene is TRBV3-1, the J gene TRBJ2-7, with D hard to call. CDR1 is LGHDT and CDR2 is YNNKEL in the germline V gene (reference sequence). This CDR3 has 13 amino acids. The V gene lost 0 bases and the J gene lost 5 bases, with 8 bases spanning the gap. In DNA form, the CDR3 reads TGTGCCAGCAGCCAAGAGGGCCAGGACGAGCAGTACTTC. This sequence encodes CASSQEGQDEQYF.

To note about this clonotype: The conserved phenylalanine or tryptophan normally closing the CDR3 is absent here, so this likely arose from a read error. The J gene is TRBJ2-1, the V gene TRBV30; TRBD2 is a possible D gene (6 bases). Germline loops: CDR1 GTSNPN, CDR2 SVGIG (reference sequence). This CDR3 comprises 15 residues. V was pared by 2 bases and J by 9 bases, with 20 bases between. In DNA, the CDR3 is TGTGCCTGGAGTATAGGGACTGCCTACCACGGTGAGCAGTTCATC. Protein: CAWSIGTAYHGEQFI.

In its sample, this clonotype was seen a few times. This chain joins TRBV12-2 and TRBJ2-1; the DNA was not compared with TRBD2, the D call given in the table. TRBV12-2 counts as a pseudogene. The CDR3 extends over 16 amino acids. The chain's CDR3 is CASRLGLALANNEQFF. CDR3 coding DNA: TGTGCAAGTCGCTTGGGACTAGCGCTAGCTAACAATGAGCAGTTCTTC.

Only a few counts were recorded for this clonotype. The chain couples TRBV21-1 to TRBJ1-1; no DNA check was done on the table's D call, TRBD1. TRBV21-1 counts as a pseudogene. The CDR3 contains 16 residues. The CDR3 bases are TGTGCCAGCAGCAATCCCGGTGGCGGGGGTGACACTGAAGCTTTCTTT. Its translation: CASSNPGGGGDTEAFF.

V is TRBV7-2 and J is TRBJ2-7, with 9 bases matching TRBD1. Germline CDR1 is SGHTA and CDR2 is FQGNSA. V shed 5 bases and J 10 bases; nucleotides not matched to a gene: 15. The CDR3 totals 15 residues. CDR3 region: CASSVLRDRVFGQYF. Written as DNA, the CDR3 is TGTGCCAGCAGCGTCCTCCGGGACAGGGTTTTCGGACAGTACTTC.

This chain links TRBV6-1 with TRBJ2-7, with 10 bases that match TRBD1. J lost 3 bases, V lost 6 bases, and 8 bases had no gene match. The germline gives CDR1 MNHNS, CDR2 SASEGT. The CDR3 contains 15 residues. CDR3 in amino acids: CASRSRDRGVYEQYF. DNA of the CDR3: TGTGCCAGCAGGTCCCGGGACAGGGGTGTCTACGAGCAGTACTTC.

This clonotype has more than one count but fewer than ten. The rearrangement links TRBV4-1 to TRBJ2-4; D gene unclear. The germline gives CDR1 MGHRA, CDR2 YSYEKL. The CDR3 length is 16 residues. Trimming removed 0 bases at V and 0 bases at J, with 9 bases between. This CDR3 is CASSQDLTLAKNIQYF. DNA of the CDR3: TGCGCCAGCAGCCAAGATCTTACCCTAGCCAAAAACATTCAGTACTTC.

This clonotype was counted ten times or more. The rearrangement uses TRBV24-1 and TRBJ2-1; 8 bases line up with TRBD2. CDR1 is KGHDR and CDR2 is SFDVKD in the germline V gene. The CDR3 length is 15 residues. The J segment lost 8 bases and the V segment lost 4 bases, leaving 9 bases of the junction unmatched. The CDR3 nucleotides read TGTGCCACCAGTGAACCGGGACTAGGAGGGCATGAGCAGTTCTTC. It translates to CATSEPGLGGHEQFF.

The CDR3 loop is CAISESMVSETQYF. The CDR3 region has the DNA TGTGCCATCAGTGAGTCGATGGTTTCAGAGACCCAGTACTTC. V is TRBV10-3 and J is TRBJ2-5, with D hard to call. The CDR3 spans 14 residues. The germline V gene has CDR1 ENHRY and CDR2 SYGVKD. Deletions cut 0 bases from V and 4 bases from J, with 9 bases between.

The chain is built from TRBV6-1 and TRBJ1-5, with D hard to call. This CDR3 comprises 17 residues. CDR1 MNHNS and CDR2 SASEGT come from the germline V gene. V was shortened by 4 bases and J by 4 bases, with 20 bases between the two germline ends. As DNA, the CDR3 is TGTGCCAGCAGTGGGTACTTACGACCGGGAGGGAATCAGCCCCAGCATTTT. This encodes CASSGYLRPGGNQPQHF.

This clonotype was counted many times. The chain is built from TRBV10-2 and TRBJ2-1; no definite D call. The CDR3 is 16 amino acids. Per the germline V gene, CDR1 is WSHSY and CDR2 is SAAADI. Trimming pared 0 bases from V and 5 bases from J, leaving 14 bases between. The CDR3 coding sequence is TGCGCCAGCAGTGAGTCCGGCGGAGCTAAGGACAATGAGCAGTTCTTC. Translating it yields CASSESGGAKDNEQFF.

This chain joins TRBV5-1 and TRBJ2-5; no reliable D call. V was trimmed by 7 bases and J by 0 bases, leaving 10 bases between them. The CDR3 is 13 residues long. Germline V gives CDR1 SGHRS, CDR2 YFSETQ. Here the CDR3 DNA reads TGCGCCAGCGCTCGGGCGTACCAAGAGACCCAGTACTTC. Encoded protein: CASARAYQETQYF.

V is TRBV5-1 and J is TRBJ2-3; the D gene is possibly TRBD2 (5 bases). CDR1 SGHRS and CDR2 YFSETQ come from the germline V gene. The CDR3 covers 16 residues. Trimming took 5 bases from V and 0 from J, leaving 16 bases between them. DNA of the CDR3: TGCGCCAGCAGTATTGGAGAGGGAGCTAGCACAGATACGCAGTATTTT. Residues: CASSIGEGASTDTQYF.

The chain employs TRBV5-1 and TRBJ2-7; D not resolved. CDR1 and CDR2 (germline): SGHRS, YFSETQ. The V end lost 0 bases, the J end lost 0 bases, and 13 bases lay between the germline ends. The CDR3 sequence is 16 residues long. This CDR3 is CASSLEFGGSSYEQYF. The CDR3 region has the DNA TGCGCCAGCAGCTTGGAGTTCGGCGGCAGCTCCTACGAGCAGTACTTC.

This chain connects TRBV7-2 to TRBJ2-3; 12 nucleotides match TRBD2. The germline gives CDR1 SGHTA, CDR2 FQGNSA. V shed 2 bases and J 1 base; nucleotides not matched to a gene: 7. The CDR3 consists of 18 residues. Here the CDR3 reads CASSLPLAGGLGTDTQYF. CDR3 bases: TGTGCCAGCAGCTTACCACTAGCGGGAGGCCTTGGCACAGATACGCAGTATTTT.

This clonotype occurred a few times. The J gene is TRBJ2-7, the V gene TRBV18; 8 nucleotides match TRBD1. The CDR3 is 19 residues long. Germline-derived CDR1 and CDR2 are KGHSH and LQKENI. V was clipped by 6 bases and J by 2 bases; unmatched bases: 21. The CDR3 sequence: CASSTRGTGQTGKTYEQYF. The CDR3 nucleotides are TGTGCCAGCTCCACCAGGGGGACAGGCCAAACTGGGAAAACCTACGAGCAGTACTTC.

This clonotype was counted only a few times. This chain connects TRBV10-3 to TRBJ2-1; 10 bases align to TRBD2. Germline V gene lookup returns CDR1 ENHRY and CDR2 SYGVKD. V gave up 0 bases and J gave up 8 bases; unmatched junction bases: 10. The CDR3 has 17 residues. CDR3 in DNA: TGTGCCATCAGTGAGTCTTGGGCTAGCGGGAGTTTGGATGAGCAGTTCTTC. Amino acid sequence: CAISESWASGSLDEQFF.

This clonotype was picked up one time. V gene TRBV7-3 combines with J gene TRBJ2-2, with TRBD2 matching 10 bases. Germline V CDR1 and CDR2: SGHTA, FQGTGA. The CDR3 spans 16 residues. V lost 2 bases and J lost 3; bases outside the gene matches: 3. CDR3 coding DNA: TGTGCCAGCAGCTTATTCACTAGCGGGGACACCGGGGAGCTGTTTTTT. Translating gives CASSLFTSGDTGELFF.

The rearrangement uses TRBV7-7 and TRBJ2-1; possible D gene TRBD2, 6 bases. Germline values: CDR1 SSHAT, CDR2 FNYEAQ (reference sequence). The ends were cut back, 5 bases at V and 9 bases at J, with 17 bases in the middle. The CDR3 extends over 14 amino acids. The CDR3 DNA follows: TGTGCCAGCAGCCGAGGGTATCTCGGGGGTGAGCAGTTCTTC. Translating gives CASSRGYLGGEQFF. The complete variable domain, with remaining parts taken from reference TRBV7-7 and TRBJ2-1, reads GAGVSQSPRYKVTKRGQDVTLRCDPISSHATLYWYQQALGQGPEFLTYFNYEAQPDKSGLPSDRFSAERPEGSISTLTIQRTEQRDSAMYRCASSRGYLGGEQFFGPGTRLTVL.

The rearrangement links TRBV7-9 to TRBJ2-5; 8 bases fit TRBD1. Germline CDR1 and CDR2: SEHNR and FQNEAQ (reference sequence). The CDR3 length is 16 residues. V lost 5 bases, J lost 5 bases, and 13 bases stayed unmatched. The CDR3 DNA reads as TGTGCCAGCAGCCGCACCGGGACAGGAAATCGGGAGACCCAGTACTTC. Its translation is CASSRTGTGNRETQYF.